The clone carrying this TCR beta chain is a singleton in its sample. The source of the sample is a study of blood T cell repertoires in COVID-19. Study background: The United States, Italy and Spain provided the acute and convalescent COVID-19 samples. T cells, B-cell-depleted T cells, or PBMCs provided the cDNA or gDNA that served as material.

Between the trimmed V and J ends, which lost 3 bases and 7 bases, there was a span of 25 bases. The germline CDR1 and CDR2 sequences are SQVTM and ANQGSEA. The CDR3 consists of 16 residues. In the original processing: Estimated nucleated cell counts came from reference gene primer amplification. The data were produced by immunoSEQ multiplex PCR, yet TCRdb's version contains in-frame clones alone and is incomplete. V and J calls and clone size come straight from that table; D and trimming were deduced from the DNA. In the table there are about 34,000 clones, 88% of which are singletons. What was sequenced was peripheral blood. The sequence came from a human donor with active COVID-19. The donor label of this sample is uncertain. The rearrangement uses TRBV29-1 and TRBJ2-7; unclear D gene. CDR3 in amino acids: CSVERFGSGTYVEQYF. The CDR3 bases are TGCAGCGTTGAGCGGTTTGGGTCTGGAACTTATGTTGAGCAGTACTTC.